These T cell receptor beta chains were read from a single sample in a study of blood T cell repertoires in COVID-19. Measured with immunoSEQ multiplex PCR; TCRdb has only the in-frame clones, and not every one. The sample consists of roughly 300,000 clones, approximately 91% of them appearing once. The sample consisted of PBMCs or T cells enriched from blood (not recorded which). Receptors were obtained from a woman in her 40s with acute COVID-19. Both conserved end residues are trimmed from each CDR3. Rows may omit the clone size; those that give it use once, few, many or a size class.

TRBV5-8 | once | ASSFGTGGSNEQF
TRBV21-1 | . | ASSTLYAEQF
TRBV6-2/TRBV6-3 | . | ASSYSTGTSGRAGQETQY
TRBV19 | . | ASSRGGLSGANVLT
TRBV19 | . | ASSTWANQPQH
TRBV5-1 | . | ASGLLGVQRTDTQY
TRBV11-3 | . | ASSLGRQTQETQY
TRBV9 | . | ASSSRTSSNTGELF
TRBV6-5 | . | ASSYSGGMNTEAF
TRBV2 | . | ASRIQGKGETQY
TRBV19 | . | ASSKSSGGDRKTEAF
TRBV2 | . | ASRTGTKNTGELF
TRBV28 | . | ASSRRGLSRSPLH
TRBV24-1 | . | ATSEGQRSNQPQH
TRBV10-3 | . | AISEEPGMNYGYT
TRBV6-5 | . | ASRLQGSVYTQY
TRBV28 | . | ASSPGLSHHGYT
TRBV28 | . | ASSSGGGAGHTIY
TRBV30 | . | AWSQGADYGYT
TRBV6-6 | . | ASSLNRLANTDTQY
TRBV27 | . | ASSSGGLAVYEQY
TRBV7-2 | once | ASSAGLAGETQY
TRBV7-9 | . | ASSWGLAAAGELF
TRBV28 | . | ASSNPGQNIPANEKLF
TRBV2 | . | ASRQSSGANVLT
TRBV7-9 | . | ASSSLAGQETQY
TRBV28 | few | ASSSPTGGNYGYT
TRBV2 | once | ASRETGGLASPLH
TRBV19 | . | ASNRDGEEQY
TRBV9 | . | ASSVDAGSRTEAF
TRBV6-1 | . | ASSEAAGSSYNEQF
TRBV6-2/TRBV6-3 | . | ASSYWASGGSTYNEQF
TRBV4-3 | . | ASSQDPQGAGSYGYT
TRBV27 | . | ASRKDLADNEQF
TRBV4-2 | . | ASSQVRTGDGYT
TRBV19 | . | ASSTGQGRRSNQPQH
TRBV5-4 | once | ASSPRQGAAYGYT
TRBV18 | . | ASSPGLAEQGY
TRBV29-1 | . | SARGLAGVTDTQY
TRBV27 | . | ASSLGGNTEAF
TRBV7-3 | . | ASSSGSYNEQF
TRBV20-1 | . | SASWTGGRGQHGYT
TRBV12-3/TRBV12-4 | . | ASDTGLNTEAF
TRBV2 | . | ASSSSLYGYT